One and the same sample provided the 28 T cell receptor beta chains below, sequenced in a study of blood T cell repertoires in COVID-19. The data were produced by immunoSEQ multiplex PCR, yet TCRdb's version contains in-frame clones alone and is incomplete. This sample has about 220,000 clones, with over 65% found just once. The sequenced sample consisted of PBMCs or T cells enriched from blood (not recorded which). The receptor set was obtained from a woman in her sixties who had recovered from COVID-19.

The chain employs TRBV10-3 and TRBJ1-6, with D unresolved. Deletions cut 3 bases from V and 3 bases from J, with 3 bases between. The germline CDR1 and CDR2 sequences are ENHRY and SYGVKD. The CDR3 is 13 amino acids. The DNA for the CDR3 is TGTGCCATCAGTGACCGCTATAATTCACCCCTCCACTTT. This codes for CAISDRYNSPLHF.

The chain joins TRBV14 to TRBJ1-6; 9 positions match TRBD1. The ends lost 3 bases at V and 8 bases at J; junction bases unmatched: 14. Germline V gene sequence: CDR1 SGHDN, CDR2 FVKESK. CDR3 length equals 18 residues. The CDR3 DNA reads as TGTGCCAGCAGCCAGCCACCAACGTCCGGGACAGGGTATTCACCCCTCCACTTT. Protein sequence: CASSQPPTSGTGYSPLHF.

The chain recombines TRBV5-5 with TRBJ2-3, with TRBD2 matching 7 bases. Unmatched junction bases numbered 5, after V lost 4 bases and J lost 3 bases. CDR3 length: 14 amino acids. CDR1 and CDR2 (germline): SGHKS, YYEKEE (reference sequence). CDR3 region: CASSLAGGTDTQYF. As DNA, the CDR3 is TGTGCCAGCAGCCTGGCCGGGGGGACAGATACGCAGTATTTT.

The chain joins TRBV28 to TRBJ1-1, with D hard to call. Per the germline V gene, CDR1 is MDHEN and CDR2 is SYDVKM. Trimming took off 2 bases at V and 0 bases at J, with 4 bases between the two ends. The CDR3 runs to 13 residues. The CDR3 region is CASSLDLNTEAFF. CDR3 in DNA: TGTGCCAGCAGTTTAGACTTGAACACTGAAGCTTTCTTT.

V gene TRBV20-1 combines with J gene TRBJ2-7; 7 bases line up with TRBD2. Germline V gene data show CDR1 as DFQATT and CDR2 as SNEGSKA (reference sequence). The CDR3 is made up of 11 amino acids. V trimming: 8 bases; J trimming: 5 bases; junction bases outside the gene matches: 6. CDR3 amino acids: CSPQRGDEQYF. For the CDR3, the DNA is TGCAGTCCCCAACGGGGGGACGAGCAGTACTTC.

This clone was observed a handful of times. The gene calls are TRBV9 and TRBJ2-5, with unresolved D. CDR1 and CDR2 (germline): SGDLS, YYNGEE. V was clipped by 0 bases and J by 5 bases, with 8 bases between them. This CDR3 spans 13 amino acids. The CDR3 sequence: CASSVALRETQYF. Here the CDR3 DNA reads TGTGCCAGCAGCGTAGCTCTACGGGAGACCCAGTACTTC.

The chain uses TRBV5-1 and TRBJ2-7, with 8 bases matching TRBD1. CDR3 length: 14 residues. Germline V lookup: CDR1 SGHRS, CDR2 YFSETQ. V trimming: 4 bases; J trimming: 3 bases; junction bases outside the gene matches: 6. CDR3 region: CASSPRQGRYEQYF. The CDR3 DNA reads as TGCGCCAGCAGCCCTAGACAGGGGCGCTACGAGCAGTACTTC.

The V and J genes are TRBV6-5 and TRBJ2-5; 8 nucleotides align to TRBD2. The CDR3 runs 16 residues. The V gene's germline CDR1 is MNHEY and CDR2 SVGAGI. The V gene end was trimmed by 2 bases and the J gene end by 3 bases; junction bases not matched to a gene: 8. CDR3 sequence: CASSYGRRGAKETQYF. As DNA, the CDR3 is TGTGCCAGCAGTTACGGGCGGCGGGGGGCCAAAGAGACCCAGTACTTC.

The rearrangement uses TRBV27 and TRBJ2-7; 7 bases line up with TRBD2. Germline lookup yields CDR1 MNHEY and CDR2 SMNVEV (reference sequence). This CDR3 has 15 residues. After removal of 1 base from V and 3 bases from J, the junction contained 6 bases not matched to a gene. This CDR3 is CASSLYGGTLYEQYF. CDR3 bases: TGTGCCAGCAGTTTATACGGGGGGACCCTCTACGAGCAGTACTTC.

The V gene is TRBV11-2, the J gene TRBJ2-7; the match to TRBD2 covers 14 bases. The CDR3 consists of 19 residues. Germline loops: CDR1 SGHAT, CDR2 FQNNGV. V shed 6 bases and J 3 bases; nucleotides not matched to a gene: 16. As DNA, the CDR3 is TGTGCCAGCAGTCAATCCCCCGGACTAGCGGGAGGCCAGTACTACGAGCAGTACTTC. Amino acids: CASSQSPGLAGGQYYEQYF.

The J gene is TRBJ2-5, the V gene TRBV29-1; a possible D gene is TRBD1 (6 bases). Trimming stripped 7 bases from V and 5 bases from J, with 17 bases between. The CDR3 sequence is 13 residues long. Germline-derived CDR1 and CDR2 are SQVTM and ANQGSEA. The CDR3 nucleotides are TGCAGCGCTGGGGGCAGAGTTGGCGAGACCCAGTACTTC. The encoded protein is CSAGGRVGETQYF.

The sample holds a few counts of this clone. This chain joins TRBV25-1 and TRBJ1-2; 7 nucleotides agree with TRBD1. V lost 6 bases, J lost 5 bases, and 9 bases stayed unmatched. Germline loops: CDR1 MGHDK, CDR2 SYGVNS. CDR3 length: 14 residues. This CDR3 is CASSAGSRGYGYTF. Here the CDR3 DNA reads TGTGCCAGCAGCGCCGGCAGCAGGGGGTATGGCTACACCTTC.

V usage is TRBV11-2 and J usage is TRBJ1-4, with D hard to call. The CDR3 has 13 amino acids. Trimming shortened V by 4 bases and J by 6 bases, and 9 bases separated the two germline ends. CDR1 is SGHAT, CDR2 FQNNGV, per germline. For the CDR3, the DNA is TGTGCCAGCAGCTCCACTTTTTATGAAAAACTGTTTTTT. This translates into CASSSTFYEKLFF.

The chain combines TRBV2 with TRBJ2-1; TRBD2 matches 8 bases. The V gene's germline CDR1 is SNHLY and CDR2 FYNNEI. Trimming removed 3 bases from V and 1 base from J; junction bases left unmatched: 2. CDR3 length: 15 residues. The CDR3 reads CASSDPGGSYNEQFF. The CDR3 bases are TGTGCCAGCAGTGATCCGGGAGGGTCCTACAATGAGCAGTTCTTC.

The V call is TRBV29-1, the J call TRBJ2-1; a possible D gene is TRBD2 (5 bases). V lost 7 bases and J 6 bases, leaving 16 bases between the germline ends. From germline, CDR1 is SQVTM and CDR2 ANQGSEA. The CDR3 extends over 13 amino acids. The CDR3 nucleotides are TGCAGCGCCGACTACTTTCGTGGCAATGAGCAGTTCTTC. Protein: CSADYFRGNEQFF.

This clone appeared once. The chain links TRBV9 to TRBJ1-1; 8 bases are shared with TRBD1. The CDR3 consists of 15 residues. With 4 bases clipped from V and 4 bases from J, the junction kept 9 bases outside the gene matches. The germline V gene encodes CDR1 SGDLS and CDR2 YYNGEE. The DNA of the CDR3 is TGTGCCAGCAGCCTGCGGACAGGGAGCGGCACTGAAGCTTTCTTT. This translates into CASSLRTGSGTEAFF. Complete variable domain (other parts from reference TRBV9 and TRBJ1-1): DSGVTQTPKHLITATGQRVTLRCSPRSGDLSVYWYQQSLDQGLQFLIQYYNGEERAKGNILERFSAQQFPDLHSELNLSSLELGDSALYFCASSLRTGSGTEAFFGQGTRLTVV.

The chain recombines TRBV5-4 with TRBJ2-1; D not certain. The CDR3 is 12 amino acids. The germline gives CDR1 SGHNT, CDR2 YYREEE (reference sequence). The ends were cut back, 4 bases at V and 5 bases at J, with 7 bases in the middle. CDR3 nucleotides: TGTGCCAGCAGCAAACAACACAATGAGCAGTTCTTC. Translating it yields CASSKQHNEQFF.

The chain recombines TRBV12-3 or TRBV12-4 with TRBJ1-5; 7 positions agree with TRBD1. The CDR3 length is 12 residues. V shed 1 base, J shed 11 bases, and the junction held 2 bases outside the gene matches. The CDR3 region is CASSLGQGTQHF. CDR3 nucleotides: TGTGCCAGCAGTTTAGGACAGGGAACCCAGCATTTT.

This CDR3 reads CAARTGGMYGYTF. CDR3 nucleotide sequence: TGTGCCGCCAGGACAGGGGGAATGTATGGCTACACCTTC. V usage is TRBV6-5 and J usage is TRBJ1-2; 10 nucleotides agree with TRBD1. The CDR3 sequence is 13 residues long. V dropped 11 bases and J dropped 5; count of bases not matched to a gene: 8. The germline gives CDR1 MNHEY, CDR2 SVGAGI.

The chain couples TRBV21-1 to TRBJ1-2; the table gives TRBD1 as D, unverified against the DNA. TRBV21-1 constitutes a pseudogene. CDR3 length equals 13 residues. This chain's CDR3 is CASSLQVFYGYTF. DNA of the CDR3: TGTGCCAGCAGCCTACAGGTGTTCTATGGCTACACCTTC.

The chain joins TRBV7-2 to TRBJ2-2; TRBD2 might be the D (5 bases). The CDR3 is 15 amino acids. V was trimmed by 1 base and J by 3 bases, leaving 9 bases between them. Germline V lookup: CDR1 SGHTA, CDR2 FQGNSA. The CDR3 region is CASSLEPGYTGELFF. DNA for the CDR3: TGTGCCAGCAGCTTAGAACCGGGGTACACCGGGGAGCTGTTTTTT.

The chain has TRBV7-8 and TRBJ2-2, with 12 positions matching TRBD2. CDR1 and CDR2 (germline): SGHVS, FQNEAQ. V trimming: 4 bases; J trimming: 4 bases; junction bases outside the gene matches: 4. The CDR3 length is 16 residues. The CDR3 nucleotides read TGTGCCAGCAGCTCGGGACTAGCGGGTACCACCGGGGAGCTGTTTTTT. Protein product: CASSSGLAGTTGELFF.

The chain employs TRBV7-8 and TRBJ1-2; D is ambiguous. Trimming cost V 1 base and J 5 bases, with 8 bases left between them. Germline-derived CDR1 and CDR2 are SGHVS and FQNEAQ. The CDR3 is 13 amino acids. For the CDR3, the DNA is TGTGCCAGCAGCTTAGACCGGGTGTATGGCTACACCTTC. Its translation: CASSLDRVYGYTF.

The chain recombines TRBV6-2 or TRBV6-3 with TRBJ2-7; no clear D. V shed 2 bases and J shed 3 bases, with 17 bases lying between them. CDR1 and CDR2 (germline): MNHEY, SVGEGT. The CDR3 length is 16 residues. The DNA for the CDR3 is TGTGCCAGCAGTTACAATCGAGACTGGAATGGCTACGAGCAGTACTTC. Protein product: CASSYNRDWNGYEQYF.

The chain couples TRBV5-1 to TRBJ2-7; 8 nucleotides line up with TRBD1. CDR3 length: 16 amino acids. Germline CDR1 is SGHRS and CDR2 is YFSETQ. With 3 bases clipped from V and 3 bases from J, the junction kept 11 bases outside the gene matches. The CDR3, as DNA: TGCGCCAGCAGCTCAAATGGACAGGGATCGTACTACGAGCAGTACTTC. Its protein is CASSSNGQGSYYEQYF.

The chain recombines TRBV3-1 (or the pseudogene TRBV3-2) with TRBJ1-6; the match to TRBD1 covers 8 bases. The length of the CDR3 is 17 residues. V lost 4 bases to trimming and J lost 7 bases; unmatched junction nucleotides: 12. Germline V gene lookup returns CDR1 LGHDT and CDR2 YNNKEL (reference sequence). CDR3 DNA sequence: TGTGCCAGCAGCCGAATGCTGCCGGGGACAGGAAATTCACCCCTCCACTTT. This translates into CASSRMLPGTGNSPLHF.

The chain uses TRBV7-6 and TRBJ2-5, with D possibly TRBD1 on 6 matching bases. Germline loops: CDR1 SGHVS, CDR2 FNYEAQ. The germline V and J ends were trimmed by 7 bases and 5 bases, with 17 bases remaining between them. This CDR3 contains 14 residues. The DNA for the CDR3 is TGTGCCAGCATCCTAAGCCACAGGGCCGAGACCCAGTACTTC. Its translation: CASILSHRAETQYF.

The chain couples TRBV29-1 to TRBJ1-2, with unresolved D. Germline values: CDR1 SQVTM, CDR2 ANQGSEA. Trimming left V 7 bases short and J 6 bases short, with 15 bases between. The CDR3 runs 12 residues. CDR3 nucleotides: TGCAGCGCTGGCCTAGGTTCCGATGGCTACACCTTC. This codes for CSAGLGSDGYTF.